This entry describes one T cell receptor beta chain. The sample comes from a study of CD8 T cells in Susac syndrome. After extraction with the RNeasy kit, about 0.5 to 1 ug of the RNA was reverse transcribed using random hexamers. TCRdb fed the immunoSEQ multiplex PCR reads into MiXCR, producing one record per CDR3 protein. The sample holds under 20,000 distinct CDR3 sequences, 95% seen once. CD8+ and CD4+ T cells taken from blood had their TCR beta sequenced. This receptor was taken from a human donor in good health. Sequencing was carried out using CD8+ T cells from PBMCs.

CDR3 nucleotides: TGTGCCAGCATCTTTAGACTCTCTCTCTCTGGGGCCAACGTCCTGACTTTC. Encoded protein: CASIFRLSLSGANVLTF. The chain has TRBV7-2 and TRBJ2-6; D unclear. V was trimmed by 7 bases and J by 0 bases, leaving 16 bases between them. The length of the CDR3 is 17 residues. CDR1 is SGHTA and CDR2 is FQGNSA in the germline V gene.